A single sample is the source of the 14 T cell receptor beta chains below, sequenced in a study of glioma-infiltrating T cells after dendritic cell vaccination. Libraries were prepared by immunoSEQ multiplex PCR; TCRdb keeps only in-frame clonotypes and omits some of them. The sample lists 45,000 to 60,000 clones, about 86% occurring once. Time point in this sample: after dendritic cell vaccination, including at tumor progression/relapse. The sample consisted of blood, taken after dendritic cell vaccination. The source of these receptors is a human donor with glioblastoma.

The rearrangement joins TRBV7-9 to TRBJ1-2; the match to TRBD1 covers 11 bases. Germline lookup yields CDR1 SEHNR and CDR2 FQNEAQ (reference sequence). The CDR3 has 14 amino acids. The V gene end was trimmed by 5 bases and the J gene end by 8 bases; junction bases not matched to a gene: 7. The CDR3 protein is CASSTGQGALGYTF. CDR3 coding DNA: TGTGCCAGCAGCACCGGACAGGGGGCTTTAGGCTACACCTTC.

The CDR3 spells CASSLRLAGWSYNEQFF. The CDR3 bases are TGCGCCAGCAGCTTAAGACTAGCGGGGTGGTCCTACAATGAGCAGTTCTTC. The chain couples TRBV5-1 to TRBJ2-1, with TRBD2 matching over 11 bases. V was pared by 2 bases and J by 1 base, with 5 bases of the junction left unmatched. CDR3 length equals 17 residues. Germline lookup yields CDR1 SGHRS and CDR2 YFSETQ.

The chain has TRBV2 and TRBJ2-7; D might be TRBD1 (5 bases). This CDR3 has 14 amino acids. V lost 6 bases and J lost 2, with 14 bases in between. Germline-derived CDR1 and CDR2 are SNHLY and FYNNEI. Here the CDR3 DNA reads TGTGCCAGCAGCTCGTCAGGGATTACCTACGAGCAGTACTTC. Translation: CASSSSGITYEQYF.

This chain uses TRBV7-2 with TRBJ2-7; D is uncertain. V was cut by 4 bases and J by 4 bases, with 11 bases left in between. The CDR3 runs 13 residues. CDR1 and CDR2 from the germline V gene are SGHTA and FQGNSA. Written as DNA, the CDR3 is TGTGCCAGCAGCTCGTCCAGTGGTTACGAGCAGTACTTC. This translates into CASSSSSGYEQYF. The whole variable domain, filled in from reference TRBV7-2 and TRBJ2-7, reads GAGVSQSPSNKVTEKGKDVELRCDPISGHTALYWYRQSLGQGLEFLIYFQGNSAPDKSGLPSDRFSAERTGGSVSTLTIQRTQQEDSAVYLCASSSSSGYEQYFGPGTRLTVT.

This chain connects TRBV30 to TRBJ1-2; a weak D match, TRBD1 (5 bases). The CDR3 contains 13 residues. V lost 8 bases and J lost 8, with 21 bases in between. Germline V gene sequence: CDR1 GTSNPN, CDR2 SVGIG (reference sequence). CDR3 DNA: TGTGCCGGACAAGGGCTGGTTCAGAGCGGCTACACCTTC. It translates to CAGQGLVQSGYTF.

This chain uses TRBV18 with TRBJ2-3, with a weak D call TRBD2 (5 bases). CDR1 and CDR2 from the germline V gene are KGHSH and LQKENI. Trimming pared 6 bases from V and 1 base from J, leaving 11 bases between. This CDR3 region has 14 residues. The DNA for the CDR3 is TGTGCCAGCTCCTCCGGAGCGGGCACAGATACGCAGTATTTT. Its protein product is CASSSGAGTDTQYF.

The chain uses TRBV5-1 and TRBJ2-3; no clear D gene. V gave up 1 base and J gave up 0 bases, with 6 bases separating them. The CDR3 runs 14 residues. Germline CDR1 reads SGHRS; CDR2 reads YFSETQ. This CDR3 is CASSLTDSTDTQYF. CDR3 coding DNA: TGCGCCAGCAGCTTGACAGACAGCACAGATACGCAGTATTTT.

CDR3 in amino acids: CASSLELNTEAFF. CDR3 in DNA: TGCGCCAGCAGCTTGGAGCTTAACACTGAAGCTTTCTTT. This rearrangement joins TRBV5-1 to TRBJ1-1; D unresolved. V lost 0 bases and J 2 bases, leaving 5 bases between the germline ends. This CDR3 has 13 amino acids. Germline loops: CDR1 SGHRS, CDR2 YFSETQ. Full variable domain (missing parts from reference TRBV5-1 and TRBJ1-1): KAGVTQTPRYLIKTRGQQVTLSCSPISGHRSVSWYQQTPGQGLQFLFEYFSETQRNKGNFPGRFSGRQFSNSRSEMNVSTLELGDSALYLCASSLELNTEAFFGQGTRLTVV.

This clone appeared a single time. The chain links TRBV19 to TRBJ1-1; TRBD1 matches 10 bases. Trimming at V came to 7 bases and at J to 0 bases, leaving 23 bases not matched to a gene. This CDR3 is built from 21 residues. Germline V gene data show CDR1 as LNHDA and CDR2 as SQIVND (reference sequence). The DNA for the CDR3 is TGTGCCAGTAACAAAAGCCGGGACAGGGGCCTTCAGTCGGGTGTGAACACTGAAGCTTTCTTT. It is translated as CASNKSRDRGLQSGVNTEAFF.

The rearrangement links TRBV30 to TRBJ2-2, with D unresolved. In germline, CDR1 is GTSNPN, CDR2 SVGIG (reference sequence). Between the trimmed V and J ends, which lost 4 bases and 6 bases, there was a span of 9 bases. The CDR3 is 12 amino acids. Here the CDR3 reads CAWTVGAGELFF. The CDR3 DNA follows: TGTGCCTGGACCGTGGGCGCCGGGGAGCTGTTTTTT.

A few counts support this clone. The genes are TRBV6-6 and TRBJ1-4; TRBD1 might be the D (5 bases). In germline, CDR1 is MNHNY, CDR2 SVGAGI (reference sequence). This CDR3 spans 12 amino acids. V dropped 8 bases and J dropped 7 bases, with 11 bases sitting between them. In nucleotides, the CDR3 is TGTGCCAGCGCATCGGGGGGTGAAAAACTGTTTTTT. Its protein is CASASGGEKLFF.

J is TRBJ1-4 and V is TRBV10-2, with 8 bases lining up with TRBD1. J gave up 2 bases and V 6 bases, and 2 bases lay outside the gene matches. CDR1 and CDR2 from the germline V gene are WSHSY and SAAADI. This CDR3 is built from 14 residues. The CDR3 DNA sequence: TGCGCCAGCAGGGACAGGGTCACTAATGAAAAACTGTTTTTT. It encodes CASRDRVTNEKLFF.

This chain joins TRBV30 and TRBJ2-1; D may be TRBD2 (7 bases). This CDR3 has 14 residues. V was cut by 4 bases and J by 4 bases, with 14 bases left in between. Germline V gene data show CDR1 as GTSNPN and CDR2 as SVGIG (reference sequence). CDR3 in DNA: TGTGCCTGGAAAGGGGGGGGGAGATACAATGAGCAGTTCTTC. Translated: CAWKGGGRYNEQFF.

This chain connects TRBV7-2 to TRBJ1-2, with TRBD1 matching 10 bases. Germline values: CDR1 SGHTA, CDR2 FQGNSA. The CDR3 has 15 amino acids. V trimming: 5 bases; J trimming: 3 bases; junction bases outside the gene matches: 6. DNA of the CDR3: TGTGCCAGCAGCCTCAGACAGGGGGCACACTATGGCTACACCTTC. Amino acids: CASSLRQGAHYGYTF.